This T cell receptor beta chain was documented in a study of T cell repertoires in cytomegalovirus infection. This CDR3 contains 16 residues. Trimming removed 0 bases at V and 1 base at J, with 12 bases between. Germline loops: CDR1 MGHRA, CDR2 YSYEKL. Via MiXCR, TCRdb re-called the reads, giving one row per CDR3 protein. The table shows roughly 700,000 distinct CDR3 sequences, with around a third occurring only once. In the case of this clonotype: Antigen unknown.

The chain employs TRBV4-1 and TRBJ1-1; no clear D gene. The TCR originated in a human donor in good health (CMV status not recorded). Some clones in this sample may be carry-over from other donors' samples. Here the sequenced sample was cultured PBMCs, taken from culture after CMV antigen stimulation. The CDR3 reads CASSQDNASPNTEAFF. Here the CDR3 DNA reads TGCGCCAGCAGCCAAGATAATGCCAGCCCGAACACTGAAGCTTTCTTT.